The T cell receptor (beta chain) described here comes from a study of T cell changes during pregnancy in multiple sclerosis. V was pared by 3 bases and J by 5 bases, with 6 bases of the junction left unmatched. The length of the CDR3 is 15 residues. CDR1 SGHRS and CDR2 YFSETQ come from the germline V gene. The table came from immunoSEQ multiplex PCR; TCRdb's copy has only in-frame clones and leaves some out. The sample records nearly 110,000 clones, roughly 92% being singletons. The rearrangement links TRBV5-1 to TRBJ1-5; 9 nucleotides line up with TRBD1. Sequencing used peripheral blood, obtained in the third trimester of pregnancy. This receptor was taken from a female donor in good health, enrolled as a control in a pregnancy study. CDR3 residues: CASSSGQGFDQPQHF. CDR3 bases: TGCGCCAGCAGCTCAGGACAGGGGTTTGATCAGCCCCAGCATTTT.